One and the same sample provided the 20 T cell receptor beta chains below, sequenced in a study of cytomegalovirus exposure and HLA in healthy donors. Both 60 Vbeta primers and 13 Jbeta primers went into the PCR. Some clones are missing from TCRdb's copy, which holds only in-frame ones; the method was immunoSEQ multiplex PCR. The sample consists of fewer than 250,000 clones, 65% to 75% of them appearing once. Sequenced input: PBMCs. Receptors originate from a woman aged 25 to 45 in good health and CMV-seronegative.

The V call is TRBV11-2, the J call TRBJ1-2, with D unresolved. The CDR3 totals 13 residues. Per the germline V gene, CDR1 is SGHAT and CDR2 is FQNNGV. Trimming removed 5 bases from V and 7 bases from J, with 14 bases in between. The CDR3 DNA reads as TGTGCCAGCAGCCTTAGTTCCCCCCCTGGCTACACCTTC. Translated, it gives CASSLSSPPGYTF.

The genes are TRBV27 and TRBJ1-1, with a possible D match to TRBD1 (5 bases). Germline CDR1 reads MNHEY; CDR2 reads SMNVEV (reference sequence). The CDR3 spans 15 residues. V was cut by 2 bases and J by 1 base, with 11 bases left in between. The CDR3 coding sequence is TGTGCCAGCAGTTTAGGAGGGGCCGGGAACACTGAAGCTTTCTTT. Its protein product is CASSLGGAGNTEAFF.

The V call is TRBV5-4, the J call TRBJ2-3; no clear D gene. CDR1 and CDR2 (germline): SGHNT, YYREEE (reference sequence). The V and J ends lost 4 bases and 0 bases respectively, with 6 bases between them. This CDR3 region has 13 residues. CDR3 in DNA: TGTGCCAGCAGCCAGGCTAGCACAGATACGCAGTATTTT. It codes for CASSQASTDTQYF. Complete variable domain (other parts from reference TRBV5-4 and TRBJ2-3): ETGVTQSPTHLIKTRGQQVTLRCSSQSGHNTVSWYQQALGQGPQFIFQYYREEENGRGNFPPRFSGLQFPNYSSELNVNALELDDSALYLCASSQASTDTQYFGPGTRLTVL.

The chain joins TRBV19 to TRBJ2-1; the D gene is possibly TRBD1 (6 bases). There are 14 residues in the CDR3. The V gene lost 1 base and the J gene lost 3 bases, with 7 bases spanning the gap. The germline gives CDR1 LNHDA, CDR2 SQIVND (reference sequence). CDR3 amino acids: CASSIGDNYNEQFF. The DNA for the CDR3 is TGTGCCAGTAGTATAGGGGACAACTACAATGAGCAGTTCTTC.

The V and J genes are TRBV6-6 and TRBJ2-7; TRBD1 agrees at 9 bases. J was trimmed by 6 bases and V by 6 bases; bases with no gene match: 9. Per the germline V gene, CDR1 is MNHNY and CDR2 is SVGAGI (reference sequence). The CDR3 covers 14 residues. The CDR3 nucleotides read TGTGCCAGCAGAACGGGACAGGGTTCAGGCGAGCAGTACTTC. As protein: CASRTGQGSGEQYF.

The CDR3 nucleotides read TGCGCCAGCAGCTTAACCTCTAGCGGGGGAGGAACAGATACGCAGTATTTT. Translation gives CASSLTSSGGGTDTQYF. This chain connects TRBV5-1 to TRBJ2-3, with TRBD2 identical over 10 bases. V lost 2 bases to trimming and J lost 3 bases; unmatched junction nucleotides: 9. Germline CDR1 SGHRS, CDR2 YFSETQ. The length of the CDR3 is 17 residues.

V is TRBV27 and J is TRBJ1-4, with a possible D match to TRBD1 (5 bases). The V and J ends lost 2 bases and 4 bases respectively, with 11 bases between them. Looked up from germline, CDR1 is MNHEY and CDR2 is SMNVEV (reference sequence). This CDR3 has 15 residues. CDR3 DNA: TGTGCCAGCAGTTTAAAGGGGCGGATTAATGAAAAACTGTTTTTT. Translated: CASSLKGRINEKLFF.

As to this clone: The junction and the germline gene differ at one end; a read error may be behind it. The chain joins TRBV2 to TRBJ2-5; maybe TRBD1 (5 bases). This CDR3 region has 13 residues. The germline CDR1 and CDR2 sequences are SNHLY and FYNNEI. CDR3 nucleotide sequence: TGTGCCAGCAAACGAACAGGACAAGAGGCCCAGTACTTC. Its translation: CASKRTGQEAQYF.

The V gene is TRBV2, the J gene TRBJ2-6; TRBD2 is a possible D gene (5 bases). Germline-derived CDR1 and CDR2 are SNHLY and FYNNEI. The CDR3 is 15 amino acids. V gave up 5 bases and J gave up 3 bases, with 11 bases separating them. The CDR3 sequence is CASSLRENGANVLTF. The CDR3 DNA reads as TGTGCCAGCAGTCTCCGGGAAAATGGGGCCAACGTCCTGACTTTC.

This clone came up a few times. V is TRBV5-4 and J is TRBJ2-3; a possible D gene is TRBD2 (5 bases). CDR1 is SGHNT and CDR2 is YYREEE in the germline V gene (reference sequence). CDR3 size: 13 residues. Trimming took 7 bases from V and 2 from J, leaving 11 bases between them. CDR3 nucleotides: TGTGCCAGCCAGGACTCGTCCACAGATACGCAGTATTTT. Translated: CASQDSSTDTQYF. The full variable domain, with the rest looked up from reference TRBV5-4 and TRBJ2-3, is ETGVTQSPTHLIKTRGQQVTLRCSSQSGHNTVSWYQQALGQGPQFIFQYYREEENGRGNFPPRFSGLQFPNYSSELNVNALELDDSALYLCASQDSSTDTQYFGPGTRLTVL.

This clone was recorded once. The chain combines TRBV7-9 with TRBJ1-4; the match to TRBD1 covers 9 bases. The CDR3 has 15 residues. Unmatched junction bases numbered 8, after V lost 5 bases and J lost 7 bases. Germline V CDR1 and CDR2: SEHNR, FQNEAQ (reference sequence). The CDR3 spells CASSQDRGVIEKLFF. The CDR3, as DNA: TGTGCCAGCAGCCAGGACAGGGGAGTTATTGAAAAACTGTTTTTT.

This clone was detected once. This chain links TRBV19 with TRBJ2-2; TRBD2 matches 12 bases. CDR3 length: 16 residues. V was clipped by 1 base and J by 4 bases; unmatched bases: 1. CDR1 is LNHDA, CDR2 SQIVND, per germline (reference sequence). This chain's CDR3 is CASSIGLAGATGELFF. The CDR3, as DNA: TGTGCCAGTAGTATAGGACTAGCGGGGGCCACCGGGGAGCTGTTTTTT.

The chain is built from TRBV6-1 and TRBJ2-1; TRBD2 matches 11 bases. Germline CDR1 is MNHNS and CDR2 is SASEGT. J gave up 5 bases and V 0 bases, and 6 bases lay outside the gene matches. The CDR3 has 17 residues. The CDR3 region has the DNA TGTGCCAGCAGTGAAGCTTTAGCGGGGGGGGGCAACAATGAGCAGTTCTTC. It yields the protein CASSEALAGGGNNEQFF.

J is TRBJ2-5 and V is TRBV18; 13 nucleotides align to TRBD2. Germline assignment: CDR1 KGHSH and CDR2 LQKENI. V lost 3 bases, J lost 4 bases, and 2 bases stayed unmatched. This CDR3 has 15 amino acids. The CDR3 DNA sequence: TGTGCCAGCTCACCCGGACTAGCGGGAGTAGAGACCCAGTACTTC. Protein: CASSPGLAGVETQYF.

The gene calls are TRBV4-2 and TRBJ2-2; 13 bases are a match to TRBD2. Per germline, CDR1 LGHNA and CDR2 YNFKEQ. J lost 0 bases, V lost 5 bases, and 6 bases had no gene match. This CDR3 is 18 amino acids long. The CDR3 sequence: CASSSGLAGSANTGELFF. As DNA, the CDR3 is TGTGCCAGCAGCTCGGGACTAGCGGGGTCCGCGAACACCGGGGAGCTGTTTTTT.

V is TRBV19 and J is TRBJ2-1, with 7 nucleotides matching TRBD2. Germline loops: CDR1 LNHDA, CDR2 SQIVND (reference sequence). With V trimmed by 2 bases and J by 10 bases, 5 bases remained unmatched. This CDR3 comprises 13 residues. CDR3 amino acids: CASSIFDGGEQFF. The CDR3 bases are TGTGCCAGTAGTATATTTGACGGGGGGGAGCAGTTCTTC.

The chain recombines TRBV25-1 with TRBJ2-5; the match to TRBD1 covers 7 bases. The CDR3 is made up of 16 amino acids. CDR1 is MGHDK, CDR2 SYGVNS, per germline. Unmatched junction bases numbered 10, after V lost 1 base and J lost 5 bases. DNA for the CDR3: TGTGCCAGCAGTGAATCTCCGAAAGGGGGCGCGGAGACCCAGTACTTC. It is translated as CASSESPKGGAETQYF.

J is TRBJ2-1 and V is TRBV4-1, with unresolved D. V lost 4 bases to trimming and J lost 9 bases, with 16 bases between them. CDR1 and CDR2 from the germline V gene are MGHRA and YSYEKL. This CDR3 comprises 14 residues. CDR3 loop: CASSLIRGVPEQFF. The DNA of the CDR3 is TGCGCCAGCAGCCTTATACGAGGAGTTCCTGAGCAGTTCTTC.

The chain has TRBV5-1 and TRBJ1-3, with D perhaps matching TRBD1 (5 bases). V lost 2 bases, J lost 0 bases, and 12 bases lay in between. Per the germline V gene, CDR1 is SGHRS and CDR2 is YFSETQ. The CDR3 contains 16 residues. CDR3 nucleotides: TGCGCCAGCAGCTTACAGGCGCCCAACTCTGGAAACACCATATATTTT. It yields the protein CASSLQAPNSGNTIYF.

The chain carries TRBV6-5 and TRBJ1-1; D remains unclear. V was clipped by 0 bases and J by 1 base, with 6 bases between them. The CDR3 extends over 14 amino acids. The germline gives CDR1 MNHEY, CDR2 SVGAGI. In DNA, the CDR3 is TGTGCCAGCAGTTACTCAAACAAGAACACTGAAGCTTTCTTT. It yields the protein CASSYSNKNTEAFF.